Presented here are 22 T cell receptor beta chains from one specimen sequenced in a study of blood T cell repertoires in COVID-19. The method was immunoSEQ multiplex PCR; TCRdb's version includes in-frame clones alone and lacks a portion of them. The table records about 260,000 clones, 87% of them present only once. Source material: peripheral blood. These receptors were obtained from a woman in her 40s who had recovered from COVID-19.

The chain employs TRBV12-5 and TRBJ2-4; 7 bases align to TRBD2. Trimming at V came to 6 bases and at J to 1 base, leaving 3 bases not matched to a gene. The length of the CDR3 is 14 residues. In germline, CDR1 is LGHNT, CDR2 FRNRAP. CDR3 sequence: CASGAGEAKNIQYF. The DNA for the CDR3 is TGTGCTAGTGGGGCGGGGGAGGCCAAAAACATTCAGTACTTC.

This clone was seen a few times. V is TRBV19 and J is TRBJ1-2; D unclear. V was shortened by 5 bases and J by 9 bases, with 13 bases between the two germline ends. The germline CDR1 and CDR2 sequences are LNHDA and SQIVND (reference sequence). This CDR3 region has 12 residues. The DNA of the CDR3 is TGTGCCAGTAGTCCGGACTACCGGAGCTACACCTTC. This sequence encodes CASSPDYRSYTF.

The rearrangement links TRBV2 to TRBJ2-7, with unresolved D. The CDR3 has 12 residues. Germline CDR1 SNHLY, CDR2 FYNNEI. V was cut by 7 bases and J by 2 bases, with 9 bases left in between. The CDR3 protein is CASTEPAYEQYF. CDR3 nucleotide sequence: TGTGCCAGCACCGAACCAGCCTACGAGCAGTACTTC. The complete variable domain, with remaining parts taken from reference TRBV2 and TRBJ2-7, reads EPEVTQTPSHQVTQMGQEVILRCVPISNHLYFYWYRQILGQKVEFLVSFYNNEISEKSEIFDDQFSVERPDGSNFTLKIRSTKLEDSAMYFCASTEPAYEQYFGPGTRLTVT.

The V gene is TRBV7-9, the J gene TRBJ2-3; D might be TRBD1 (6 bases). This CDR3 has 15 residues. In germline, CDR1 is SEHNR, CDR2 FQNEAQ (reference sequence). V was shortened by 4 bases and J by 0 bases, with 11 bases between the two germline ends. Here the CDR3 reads CASSSPGVSTDTQYF. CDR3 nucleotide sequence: TGTGCCAGCAGCTCCCCAGGGGTTAGCACAGATACGCAGTATTTT.

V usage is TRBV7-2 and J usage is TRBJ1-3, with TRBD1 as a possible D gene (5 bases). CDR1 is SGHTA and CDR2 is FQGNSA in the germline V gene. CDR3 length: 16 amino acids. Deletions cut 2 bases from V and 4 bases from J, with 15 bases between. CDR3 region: CASSLQGGTTGNTIYF. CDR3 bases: TGTGCCAGCAGCTTACAGGGAGGCACTACCGGAAACACCATATATTTT.

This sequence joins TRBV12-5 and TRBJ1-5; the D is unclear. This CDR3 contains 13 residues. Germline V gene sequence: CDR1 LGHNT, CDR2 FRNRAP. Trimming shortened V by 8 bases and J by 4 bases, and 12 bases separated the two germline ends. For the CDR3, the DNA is TGTGCTAGTTCTCGAGGGTTTAATCAGCCCCAGCATTTT. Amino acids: CASSRGFNQPQHF.

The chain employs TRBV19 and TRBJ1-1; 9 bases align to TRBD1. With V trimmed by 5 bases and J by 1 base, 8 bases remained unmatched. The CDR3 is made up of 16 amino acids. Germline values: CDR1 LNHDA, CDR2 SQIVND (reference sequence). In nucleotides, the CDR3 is TGTGCCAGTAGTGAGCGACCGGGACAGGGGAACACTGAAGCTTTCTTT. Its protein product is CASSERPGQGNTEAFF.

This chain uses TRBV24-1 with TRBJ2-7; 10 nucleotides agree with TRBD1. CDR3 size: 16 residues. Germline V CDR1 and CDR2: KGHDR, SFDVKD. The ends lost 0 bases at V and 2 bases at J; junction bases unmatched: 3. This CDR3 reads CATSDLEGTGAYEQYF. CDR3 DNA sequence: TGTGCCACCAGTGATTTGGAGGGGACAGGGGCCTACGAGCAGTACTTC.

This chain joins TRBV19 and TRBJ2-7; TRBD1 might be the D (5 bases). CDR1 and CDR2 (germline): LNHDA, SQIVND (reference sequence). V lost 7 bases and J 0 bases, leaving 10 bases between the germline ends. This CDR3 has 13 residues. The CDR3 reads CASNWGPSYEQYF. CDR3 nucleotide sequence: TGTGCCAGTAATTGGGGCCCCTCCTACGAGCAGTACTTC. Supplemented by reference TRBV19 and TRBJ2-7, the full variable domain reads DGGITQSPKYLFRKEGQNVTLSCEQNLNHDAMYWYRQDPGQGLRLIYYSQIVNDFQKGDIAEGYSVSREKKESFPLTVTSAQKNPTAFYLCASNWGPSYEQYFGPGTRLTVT.

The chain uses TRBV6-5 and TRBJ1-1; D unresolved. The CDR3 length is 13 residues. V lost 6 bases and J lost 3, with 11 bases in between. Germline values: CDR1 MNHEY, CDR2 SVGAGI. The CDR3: CASSFGLYTEAFF. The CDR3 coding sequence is TGTGCCAGCAGCTTCGGACTCTACACTGAAGCTTTCTTT.

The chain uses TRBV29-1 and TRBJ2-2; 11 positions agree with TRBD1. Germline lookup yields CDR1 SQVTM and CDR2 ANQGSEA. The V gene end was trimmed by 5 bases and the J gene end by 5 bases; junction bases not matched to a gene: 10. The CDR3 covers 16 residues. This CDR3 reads CSVSPRTGGRTGELFF. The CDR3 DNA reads TGCAGCGTTAGCCCCCGGACAGGGGGCCGAACCGGGGAGCTGTTTTTT.

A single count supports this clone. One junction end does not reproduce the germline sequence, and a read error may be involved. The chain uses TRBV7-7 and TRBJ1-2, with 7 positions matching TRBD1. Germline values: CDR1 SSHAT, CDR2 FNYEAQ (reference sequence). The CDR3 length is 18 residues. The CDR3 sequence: CASSRTRDSQWINYGYTF. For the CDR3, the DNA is TGTGCTAGCAGCCGAACCCGGGACAGTCAGTGGATCAACTATGGCTACACCTTC. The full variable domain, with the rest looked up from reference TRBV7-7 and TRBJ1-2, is GAGVSQSPRYKVTKRGQDVTLRCDPISSHATLYWYQQALGQGPEFLTYFNYEAQPDKSGLPSDRFSAERPEGSISTLTIQRTEQRDSAMYRCASSRTRDSQWINYGYTFGSGTRLTVV.

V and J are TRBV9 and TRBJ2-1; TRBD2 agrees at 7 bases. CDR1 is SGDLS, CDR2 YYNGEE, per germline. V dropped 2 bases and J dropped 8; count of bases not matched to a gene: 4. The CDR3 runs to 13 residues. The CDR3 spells CASSVTGLHEQFF. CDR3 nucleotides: TGTGCCAGCAGCGTTACGGGACTACATGAGCAGTTCTTC.

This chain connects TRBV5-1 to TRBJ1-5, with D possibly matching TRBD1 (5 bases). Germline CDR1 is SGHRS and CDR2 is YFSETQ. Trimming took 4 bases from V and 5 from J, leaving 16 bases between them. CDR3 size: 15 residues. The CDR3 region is CASSPDGGIYQPQHF. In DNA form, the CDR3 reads TGCGCCAGCAGCCCGGATGGGGGGATTTATCAGCCCCAGCATTTT.

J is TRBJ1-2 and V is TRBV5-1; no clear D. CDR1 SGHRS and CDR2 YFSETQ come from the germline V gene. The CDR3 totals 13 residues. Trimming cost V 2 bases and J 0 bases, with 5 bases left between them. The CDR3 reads CASSFIPNYGYTF. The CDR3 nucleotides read TGCGCCAGCAGCTTTATCCCTAACTATGGCTACACCTTC.

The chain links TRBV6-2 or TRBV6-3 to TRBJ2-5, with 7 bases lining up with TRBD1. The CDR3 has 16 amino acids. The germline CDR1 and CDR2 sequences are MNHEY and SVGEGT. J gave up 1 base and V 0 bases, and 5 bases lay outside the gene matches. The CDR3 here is CASSYSFGQVQETQYF. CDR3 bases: TGTGCCAGCAGTTACTCTTTTGGACAGGTCCAAGAGACCCAGTACTTC.

CDR3 nucleotide sequence: TGTGCCAGCGGATTAAAACAGGGGCGTATCACTGAAGCTTTCTTT. It translates to CASGLKQGRITEAFF. The gene calls are TRBV3-1 (or the pseudogene TRBV3-2) and TRBJ1-1; 7 nucleotides align to TRBD1. The CDR3 loop spans 15 amino acids. Germline CDR1 LGHDT, CDR2 YNNKEL (reference sequence). V lost 8 bases, J lost 4 bases, and 13 bases stayed unmatched.

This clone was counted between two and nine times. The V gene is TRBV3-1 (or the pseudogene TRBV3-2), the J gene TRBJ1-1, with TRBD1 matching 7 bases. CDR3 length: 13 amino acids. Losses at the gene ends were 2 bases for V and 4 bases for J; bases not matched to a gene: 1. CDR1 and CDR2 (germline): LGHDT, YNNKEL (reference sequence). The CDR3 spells CASSQRQGTEAFF. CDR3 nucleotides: TGTGCCAGCAGCCAAAGACAGGGCACTGAAGCTTTCTTT.

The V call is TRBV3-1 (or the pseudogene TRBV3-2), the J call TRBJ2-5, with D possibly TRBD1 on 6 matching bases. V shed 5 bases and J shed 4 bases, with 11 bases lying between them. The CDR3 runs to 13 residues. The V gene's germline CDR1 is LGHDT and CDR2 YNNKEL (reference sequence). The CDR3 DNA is TGTGCCAGCAGCGCCCGAGGGGGAGAGACCCAGTACTTC. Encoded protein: CASSARGGETQYF.

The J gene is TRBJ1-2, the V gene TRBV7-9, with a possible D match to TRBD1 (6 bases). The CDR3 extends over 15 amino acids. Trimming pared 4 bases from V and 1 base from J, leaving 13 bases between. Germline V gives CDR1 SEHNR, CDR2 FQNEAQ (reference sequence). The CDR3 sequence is CASSSWTDYNYGYTF. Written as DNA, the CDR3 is TGTGCCAGCAGCTCCTGGACAGACTATAACTATGGCTACACCTTC.

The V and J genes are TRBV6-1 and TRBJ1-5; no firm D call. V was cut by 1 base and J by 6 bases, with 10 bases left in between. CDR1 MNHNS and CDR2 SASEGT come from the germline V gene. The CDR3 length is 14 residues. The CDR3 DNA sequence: TGTGCCAGCAGTGAAGGGTTCCTACGTCAGCCCCAGCATTTT. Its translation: CASSEGFLRQPQHF.

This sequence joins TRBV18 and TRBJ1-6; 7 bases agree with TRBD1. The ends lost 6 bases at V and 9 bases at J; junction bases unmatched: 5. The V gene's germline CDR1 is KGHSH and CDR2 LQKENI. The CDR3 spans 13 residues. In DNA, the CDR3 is TGTGCCAGCTCCCCCGACAGGGTTTCACCCCTCCACTTT. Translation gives CASSPDRVSPLHF.